Shown below are 23 T cell receptor beta chains from a single sample sequenced in a study of blood T cell repertoires in acute mononucleosis. Documented time point: convalescence about 6 months (5-8 months) after acute presentation (visit 7). Clones were sequenced by immunoSEQ multiplex PCR, and TCRdb holds only the in-frame ones, with some missing. In the table there are about 1,800 clones, 20% of which are singletons. The source material was EBV YVL epitope tetramer+ CD8+ T cells sorted from PBMCs, sampled during convalescence from infectious mononucleosis. As for subset: CD8 T cells binding a tetramer with EBV BRLF1 109-117 peptide (YVL-BR). These receptors were obtained from a woman aged 18-29 years with infectious mononucleosis caused by EBV.

Judged by abundance, this clone is medium-sized (0.01 to 0.1%). V usage is TRBV4-3 and J usage is TRBJ1-1; 11 bases are shared with TRBD1. V shed 4 bases, J shed 5 bases, and the junction held 9 bases outside the gene matches. CDR1 LGHNA and CDR2 YSLEER come from the germline V gene. The CDR3 is 16 amino acids. The CDR3 DNA is TGCGCCAGCAGCCTTCGGACAGGGGGCGCGTTTACTGAAGCTTTCTTT. Encoded protein: CASSLRTGGAFTEAFF.

A note on this clone: It differs at one base from a far larger clone, so likely a read error. The sample contains more than one DNA sequence encoding this CDR3. V is TRBV7-2 and J is TRBJ2-1; no clear D. The CDR3 spans 15 residues. Trimming pared 5 bases from V and 3 bases from J, leaving 14 bases between. Per germline, CDR1 SGHTA and CDR2 FQGNSA. The CDR3 coding sequence is TGTGCCAGCAGCCAAGTACCCCGAGACTACAATGAGCAGTTCTTC. This gives the protein CASSQVPRDYNEQFF.

This clone has only a few counts. This likely reflects a read error, since a far larger clone is one base away. This rearrangement joins TRBV11-2 to TRBJ2-7; 9 nucleotides align to TRBD2. J was trimmed by 5 bases and V by 3 bases; bases with no gene match: 2. CDR3 length equals 13 residues. The germline gives CDR1 SGHAT, CDR2 FQNNGV. CDR3 protein: CASSFPSGNEQYF. CDR3 bases: TGTGCCAGCAGCTTCCCTAGCGGGAACGAGCAGTACTTC.

This clone was counted many times. The rearrangement joins TRBV14 to TRBJ2-7, with TRBD1 as a possible D gene (5 bases). V dropped 5 bases and J dropped 2 bases, with 13 bases sitting between them. CDR3 size: 14 residues. CDR1 and CDR2 (germline): SGHDN, FVKESK. CDR3 protein: CASSRGYQTYEQYF. CDR3 sequence (DNA): TGTGCCAGCAGCAGGGGTTACCAAACCTACGAGCAGTACTTC. Full variable domain (outside the CDR3, taken from reference TRBV14 and TRBJ2-7): EAGVTQFPSHSVIEKGQTVTLRCDPISGHDNLYWYRRVMGKEIKFLLHFVKESKQDESGMPNNRFLAERTGGTYSTLKVQPAELEDSGVYFCASSRGYQTYEQYFGPGTRLTVT.

This clone was observed at least ten times. The CDR3 protein is CASSTTDSDTQYF. The DNA for the CDR3 is TGTGCCAGCAGTACTACGGACTCAGATACGCAGTATTTT. The V gene is TRBV11-2, the J gene TRBJ2-3; TRBD2 might be the D (5 bases). Trimming cost V 6 bases and J 4 bases, with 11 bases left between them. In germline, CDR1 is SGHAT, CDR2 FQNNGV. This CDR3 contains 13 residues. The whole variable domain, remainder taken from reference TRBV11-2 and TRBJ2-3, is EAGVAQSPRYKIIEKRQSVAFWCNPISGHATLYWYQQILGQGPKLLIQFQNNGVVDDSQLPKDRFSAERLKGVDSTLKIQPAKLEDSAVYLCASSTTDSDTQYFGPGTRLTVL.

The V and J genes are TRBV29-1 and TRBJ2-1; D unclear. Germline values: CDR1 SQVTM, CDR2 ANQGSEA. The CDR3 is made up of 13 amino acids. V gave up 4 bases and J gave up 5 bases, with 12 bases separating them. The CDR3 region has the DNA TGCAGCGTTGTGGCTGGCGGTAACAATGAGCAGTTCTTC. It codes for CSVVAGGNNEQFF.

This clone was recorded a few times. The germline gene is not matched at one end of the junction; a read error may be the cause. V and J are TRBV15 and TRBJ2-7; D might be TRBD1 (6 bases). Germline-derived CDR1 and CDR2 are LNHNV and YYDKDF (reference sequence). This CDR3 contains 15 residues. The CDR3 region has the DNA TGTGCCACCAGCAGACTGACAGGATCCGCGACCCCCCTCCACTTC. As protein: CATSRLTGSATPLHF.

There are a few counts of this clone. Sequence at one end of the junction differs from germline and may be a read error. The rearrangement joins TRBV11-2 to TRBJ2-5, with D possibly TRBD2 on 6 matching bases. The CDR3 sequence is 14 residues long. Germline V gives CDR1 SGHAT, CDR2 FQNNGV. The CDR3 protein is CASMRELAGQETHF. In nucleotides, the CDR3 is TGTGCCAGCATGAGGGAGTTGGCGGGGCAAGAGACCCACTTC.

As concerns this clone: A read error is likely here: a far larger clone is one base away. The same CDR3 also results from other DNA sequences found in this sample. The gene calls are TRBV11-2 and TRBJ1-1; 11 nucleotides match TRBD1. Trimming took 5 bases from V and 5 from J; bases not matched to a gene: 10. The germline gives CDR1 SGHAT, CDR2 FQNNGV. This CDR3 is built from 16 residues. The CDR3 is CASSLRTGGAFTEAFF. The CDR3 DNA follows: TGTGCCAGCAGCCTTCGGACAGGGGGCGCGTTTACTGAAGCTTTCTTT. The full variable domain, completed using reference TRBV11-2 and TRBJ1-1, is EAGVAQSPRYKIIEKRQSVAFWCNPISGHATLYWYQQILGQGPKLLIQFQNNGVVDDSQLPKDRFSAERLKGVDSTLKIQPAKLEDSAVYLCASSLRTGGAFTEAFFGQGTRLTVV.

This chain connects TRBV27 to TRBJ2-5; TRBD2 matches at 15 bases. V was clipped by 5 bases and J by 6 bases; unmatched bases: 4. This CDR3 has 15 amino acids. The germline V gene has CDR1 MNHEY and CDR2 SMNVEV (reference sequence). CDR3 loop: CASSGLAGGLKTQYF. The DNA of the CDR3 is TGTGCCAGCAGTGGACTAGCGGGAGGGTTGAAGACCCAGTACTTC.

As regards this clone: The likely explanation is a read error, given a far larger clone one base away. The rearrangement joins TRBV25-1 to TRBJ2-1; unclear D gene. Germline V gene lookup returns CDR1 MGHDK and CDR2 SYGVNS. This CDR3 spans 11 amino acids. V was pared by 4 bases and J by 10 bases, with 8 bases between. The CDR3 region has the DNA TGTGCCAGCAGTGCGCAAATGGAGCAGTTCTTC. Encoded protein: CASSAQMEQFF. The full variable domain, with the rest looked up from reference TRBV25-1 and TRBJ2-1, is EADIYQTPRYLVIGTGKKITLECSQTMGHDKMYWYQQDPGMELHLIHYSYGVNSTEKGDLSSESTVSRIRTEHFPLTLESARPSHTSQYLCASSAQMEQFFGPGTRLTVL.

The sample holds many counts of this clone. One end of the junction fails to match germline, which may point to a read error. The chain is built from TRBV10-3 and TRBJ2-5, with TRBD2 identical over 8 bases. This CDR3 region has 16 residues. Germline CDR1 reads ENHRY; CDR2 reads SYGVKD. CDR3 amino acids: CASSYSTSGYQETQYF. In nucleotides, the CDR3 is TGTGCCAGCAGTTACTCTACTAGCGGTTACCAAGAGACCCAGTACTTC.

This clone came up many times. The J gene is TRBJ2-7, the V gene TRBV7-3; D is ambiguous. Trimming stripped 8 bases from V and 6 bases from J, with 14 bases between. This CDR3 comprises 12 residues. Germline V gene sequence: CDR1 SGHTA, CDR2 FQGTGA. Written as DNA, the CDR3 is TGTGCCAGCCTTTCCTTGGCCGGCGAGCAGTACTTC. This encodes CASLSLAGEQYF.

As regards this clone: A read error likely explains this, since a far larger clone differs by one base. The genes are TRBV27 and TRBJ2-4; D is perhaps TRBD2 (6 bases). The CDR3 totals 12 residues. The ends were cut back, 8 bases at V and 13 bases at J, with 18 bases in the middle. The germline V gene has CDR1 MNHEY and CDR2 SMNVEV (reference sequence). CDR3: CASWRVNNEQYF. DNA of the CDR3: TGTGCCAGCTGGAGGGTAAACAATGAGCAGTACTTC.

This clone came up many times. A far larger clone is one base from this, pointing to a likely read error. The chain has TRBV27 and TRBJ1-1; 7 bases agree with TRBD1. CDR1 and CDR2 (germline): MNHEY, SMNVEV (reference sequence). The CDR3 sequence is 13 residues long. The CDR3 DNA is TGTGTCAGCAGTTCCGCAGGGGGCACTGAAGCTTTCTTT. The encoded protein is CVSSSAGGTEAFF.

This clone has a count of ten or more. The J gene is TRBJ2-7, the V gene TRBV6-5; D is perhaps TRBD1 (6 bases). Germline V CDR1 and CDR2: MNHEY, SVGAGI. This CDR3 is 14 amino acids long. V lost 6 bases to trimming and J lost 2 bases, with 14 bases between them. The CDR3 here is CASSRGYQTYEQYF. CDR3 bases: TGTGCCAGCAGCAGGGGTTACCAAACCTACGAGCAGTACTTC.

This clone appeared a few times. This chain joins TRBV11-2 and TRBJ2-5; possible D gene TRBD2, 6 bases. CDR3 length: 15 amino acids. Germline CDR1 is SGHAT and CDR2 is FQNNGV. Trimming removed 7 bases at V and 2 bases at J, with 17 bases between. The CDR3 nucleotides read TGTGCCAGCATGTGGGAGGTGGCGGGGCAAGAGACCCAGTACTTC. It yields the protein CASMWEVAGQETQYF.

To note about this clone: This likely reflects a read error, since a far larger clone is one base away. Distinct nucleotide sequences in the sample also encode this CDR3. The V and J genes are TRBV2 and TRBJ1-2; D is ambiguous. Germline CDR1 reads SNHLY; CDR2 reads FYNNEI. The CDR3 totals 11 residues. The CDR3 coding sequence is TGTGCAAGCGCGTTGGGCTATGGCTACACCTTC. This sequence encodes CASALGYGYTF.

There are a few counts of this clone. This sequence is one base from a far larger clone and is likely a read error. The chain employs TRBV27 and TRBJ2-7; the D gene is possibly TRBD1 (6 bases). V dropped 2 bases and J dropped 4 bases, with 12 bases sitting between them. This CDR3 region has 14 residues. CDR1 and CDR2 from the germline V gene are MNHEY and SMNVEV (reference sequence). The CDR3 here is CASSLRGGVYEQYF. The CDR3 region has the DNA TGTGCCAGCAGTTTAAGAGGGGGTGTGTACGAGCAGTACTTC.

To note about this clone: A far larger clone differs by one base, so this is likely a read error. Other DNA sequences within the sample encode an identical CDR3. This sequence joins TRBV4-1 and TRBJ1-1, with TRBD1 matching 11 bases. This CDR3 has 16 amino acids. V gave up 6 bases and J gave up 5 bases; unmatched junction bases: 11. CDR1 is MGHRA, CDR2 YSYEKL, per germline. CDR3 protein: CASSLRTGGAFTEAFF. The CDR3 DNA sequence: TGCGCCAGCAGTCTTCGGACAGGGGGCGCGTTTACTGAAGCTTTCTTT.

This clone was seen only a few times. The likely explanation is a read error, given a far larger clone one base away. J is TRBJ2-2 and V is TRBV29-1; D is unresolved. Trimming removed 4 bases at V and 3 bases at J, with 9 bases between. The CDR3 loop spans 13 amino acids. Germline V gives CDR1 SQVTM, CDR2 ANQGSEA. The CDR3 spells CSVGLVYTGELFF. The CDR3, as DNA: TGCAGCGTTGGCCTAGTGTACACCGGGGAGCTGTTTTTT.

This clone was found a few times. With only one base between it and a far larger clone, this is likely a read error. Other nucleotide sequences from this sample produce the same CDR3. The gene calls are TRBV4-1 and TRBJ2-7; 10 bases align to TRBD1. The CDR3 totals 14 residues. The V gene's germline CDR1 is MGHRA and CDR2 YSYEKL. With V trimmed by 4 bases and J by 4 bases, 4 bases remained unmatched. CDR3 sequence: CASSPDRGLYEQYF. CDR3 coding DNA: TGCGCCAGCAGCCCAGACAGGGGGCTGTACGAGCAGTACTTC.

In this sample, this clone turned up many times. The genes are TRBV28 and TRBJ2-6; the D gene is possibly TRBD1 (5 bases). Germline V gives CDR1 MDHEN, CDR2 SYDVKM. This CDR3 contains 14 residues. V was pared by 6 bases and J by 2 bases, with 8 bases between. The CDR3 sequence is CASSQGAGANVLTF. CDR3 DNA sequence: TGTGCCAGCAGCCAAGGGGCTGGGGCCAACGTCCTGACTTTC.